A selection of T cell receptor beta chains follows, all from one sample in a study of cytomegalovirus exposure and HLA in healthy donors. Clones were read by immunoSEQ multiplex PCR, and TCRdb kept only the in-frame ones, dropping some. Altogether tens of thousands of clones are present, 70% to 80% being singletons, with the ten largest covering about 3%. Sequenced sample: PBMCs. The source of these receptors is a woman in her thirties or forties in good health and CMV-seropositive. Both conserved end residues are part of each CDR3. D genes are given only for firm matches. Size is stated for part of the rows, as once, few or many counts, or as a class when the clone is expanded.

j_call | v_call | clone_size | d_call | cdr3_aa | cdr3_nt
TRBJ2-2 | TRBV5-4 | - | TRBD2 | CASSSGGATTGELFF | TGTGCCAGCAGCAGCGGGGGGGCCACAACCGGGGAGCTGTTTTTT
TRBJ1-1 | TRBV10-2 | - | - | CATNWEVSNTEAFF | TGCGCCACAAACTGGGAGGTTTCGAACACTGAAGCTTTCTTT
TRBJ2-4 | TRBV5-4 | - | - | CASSSLENIQYF | TGTGCCAGCAGCTCACTCGAAAACATTCAGTACTTC
TRBJ2-5 | TRBV6-1 | - | TRBD1 | CASSGNTGAETQYF | TGTGCCAGCAGTGGTAATACAGGGGCCGAGACCCAGTACTTC
TRBJ2-7 | TRBV27 | - | TRBD1 | CASRGQGLHEQYF | TGTGCCAGCAGGGGACAGGGCCTCCACGAGCAGTACTTC
TRBJ1-1 | TRBV2 | - | - | CASTRRREGDTEAFF | TGTGCCAGCACCCGAAGGAGGGAGGGGGACACTGAAGCTTTCTTT
TRBJ2-7 | TRBV21-1 | - | - | CASGSGGLPGFYYEQYF | TGTGCCAGCGGGTCAGGGGGCCTCCCAGGTTTTTACTACGAGCAGTACTTC
TRBJ1-5 | TRBV19 | - | - | CASSPPQSHQPQHF | TGTGCCAGTAGCCCCCCGCAGTCGCATCAGCCCCAGCATTTT
TRBJ2-5 | TRBV11-2 | - | - | CASSSQGFVETQYF | TGTGCCAGCAGCTCACAGGGCTTCGTCGAGACCCAGTACTTC
TRBJ2-2 | TRBV7-8 | - | - | CASSWEGGNTGELFF | TGTGCCAGCAGCTGGGAGGGGGGGAACACCGGGGAGCTGTTTTTT
TRBJ2-3 | TRBV11-2 | - | - | CASSPGIRNTDTQYF | TGTGCCAGCAGCCCCGGGATCAGGAATACAGATACGCAGTATTTT
TRBJ2-7 | TRBV30 | once | TRBD1 | CAWSVGQGYEQYF | TGTGCCTGGAGTGTGGGACAGGGTTACGAGCAGTACTTC
TRBJ2-1 | TRBV30 | few | - | CAWSVSGTGSYNEQFF | TGTGCCTGGAGTGTAAGCGGGACAGGCTCCTACAATGAGCAGTTCTTC
TRBJ1-4 | TRBV6-6 | - | TRBD1 | CASSIGQANNEKLFF | TGTGCCAGCAGTATCGGACAGGCGAATAATGAAAAACTGTTTTTT
TRBJ2-5 | TRBV5-1 | - | - | CASSRGGVQETQYF | TGCGCCAGCAGCCGAGGGGGGGTTCAAGAGACCCAGTACTTC
TRBJ1-1 | TRBV6-6 | - | - | CATGPGPNTEAFF | TGTGCCACCGGCCCAGGGCCAAACACTGAAGCTTTCTTT
TRBJ2-5 | TRBV2 | - | TRBD2 | CASSGGTGGTQYF | TGTGCCAGCAGTGGTGGGACGGGAGGGACCCAGTACTTC
TRBJ1-5 | TRBV6-4 | once | - | CASSSPQGRNQPQHF | TGTGCCAGCAGTTCCCCTCAGGGGCGCAATCAGCCCCAGCATTTT
TRBJ2-7 | TRBV30 | - | - | CAWSLPRRTNYEQYF | TGTGCCTGGAGTCTCCCTCGGAGGACCAACTACGAGCAGTACTTC
TRBJ1-3 | TRBV29-1 | - | TRBD1 | CSVGLGQAGNTIYF | TGCAGCGTTGGACTCGGACAGGCTGGAAACACCATATATTTT
TRBJ2-7 | TRBV5-4 | - | TRBD1 | CASSLGDSTEQYF | TGTGCCAGCAGCTTGGGGGACAGTACAGAGCAGTACTTC
TRBJ2-7 | TRBV10-2 | once | TRBD2 | CASSESGTSGMYEQYF | TGCGCCAGCAGTGAGTCGGGGACTAGCGGAATGTACGAGCAGTACTTC
TRBJ1-3 | TRBV5-1 | - | - | CASSFRGIGNTIYF | TGCGCCAGCAGCTTTAGGGGCATCGGAAACACCATATATTTT
TRBJ1-6 | TRBV9 | - | - | CASSVAGSYSPLHF | TGTGCCAGCAGCGTAGCAGGGTCCTATTCACCCCTCCACTTT
TRBJ1-1 | TRBV4-1 | few | - | CASSHRSGIEALEAFF | TGCGCCAGCAGCCACCGCTCGGGAATAGAAGCCCTGGAAGCTTTCTTT
TRBJ1-2 | TRBV25-1 | once | - | CASSESRGGAGYTF | TGTGCCAGCAGTGAATCAAGGGGGGGTGCGGGCTACACCTTC
TRBJ1-5 | TRBV6-1 | - | TRBD1 | CASSRDSGSNQPQHF | TGTGCCAGCAGTAGGGACAGCGGTAGCAATCAGCCCCAGCATTTT
TRBJ1-5 | TRBV7-3 | - | - | CASSPDNSQPQHF | TGTGCCAGCAGCCCGGACAACTCCCAGCCCCAGCATTTT